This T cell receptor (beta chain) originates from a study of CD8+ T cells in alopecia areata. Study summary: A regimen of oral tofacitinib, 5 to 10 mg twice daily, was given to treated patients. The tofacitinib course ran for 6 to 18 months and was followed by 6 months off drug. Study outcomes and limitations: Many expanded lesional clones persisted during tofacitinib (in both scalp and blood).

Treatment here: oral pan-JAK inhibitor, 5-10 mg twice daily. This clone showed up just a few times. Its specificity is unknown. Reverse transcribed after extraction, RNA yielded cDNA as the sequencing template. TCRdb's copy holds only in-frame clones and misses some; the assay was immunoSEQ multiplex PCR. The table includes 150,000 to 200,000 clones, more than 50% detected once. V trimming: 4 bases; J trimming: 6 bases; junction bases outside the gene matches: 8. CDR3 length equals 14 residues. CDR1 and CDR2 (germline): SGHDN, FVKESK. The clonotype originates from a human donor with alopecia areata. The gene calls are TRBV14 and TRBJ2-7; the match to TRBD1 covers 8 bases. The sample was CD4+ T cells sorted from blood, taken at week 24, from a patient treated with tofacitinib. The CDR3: CASSRRDRPPEQYF. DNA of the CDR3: TGTGCCAGCAGCCGCCGGGACAGGCCCCCCGAGCAGTACTTC.